This section outlines one TCR beta chain sequence together with its context. As handled by the study authors: Reference gene primer amplification in the assay estimated nucleated cell counts. Profiling relied on immunoSEQ multiplex PCR, and the TCRdb table lists in-frame clones only, not all of them. V, J and clone size are taken as reported in that table, and D and trimming were inferred from the DNA itself. The repertoire includes about 240,000 clones, 75% to 90% of them detected once, and about 9.3% sits in the top ten. The sample is drawn from a study of blood T cell repertoires in COVID-19. Study summary: Acute-phase and convalescent COVID-19 samples originated in the United States, Italy and Spain.

Adults between about 18 and 95 years of age took part from 24 US areas. The clonotype was recovered from a man aged 40-55 years who had recovered from COVID-19. Sequencing used PBMCs or T cells enriched from blood (not recorded which).

The CDR3 spells CASQIRDNSPLHF. The CDR3, as DNA: TGTGCCAGCCAAATTAGAGATAATTCACCCCTCCACTTT. The chain links TRBV6-5 to TRBJ1-6; D ambiguous. CDR3 length equals 13 residues. The germline V and J ends were trimmed by 8 bases and 5 bases, with 10 bases remaining between them. CDR1 and CDR2 from the germline V gene are MNHEY and SVGAGI.